This T cell receptor beta chain was recovered during a study of relationships among human T cell subsets. Naive plus transitional T cells were isolated with anti-CD45RA microbeads from pooled CD4+ and CD8+ T cells. As to this clonotype: What it binds is not known.

From mRNA, alpha and beta CDR3 regions were amplified using semiquantitative ARM-PCR. Exponential amplification used communal superprimers after tagged nested gene-specific primers in ARM-PCR. Nested primers were removed by exonuclease before the second PCR round. Each CDR3 protein gets one entry after TCRdb re-called the multiplex PCR reads with MiXCR. The data show some 7,000 distinct CDR3 sequences, around 70% seen once. General study points: Across seven subsets, gene usage, CDR3 length and N-additions did not differ significantly. Substantial CDR3 sharing among Th1, Th2 and regulatory cells suggested stochastic fate choice. Over 60% of CD8+ cytotoxic sequences were in clones over 100 reads; regulatory and Th2 had few.

The germline CDR1 and CDR2 sequences are SGHAT and FQNNGV. CDR3 length: 13 residues. V lost 0 bases to trimming and J lost 3 bases, with 6 bases between them. This TCR came from a man between 35 and 55 years old in good health. The material sequenced was naive and transitional (CD45RA+) T cells sorted from blood. The chain couples TRBV11-2 to TRBJ2-7; possibly TRBD1 for D (5 bases). The CDR3 here is CASSLDQGYEQYF. As DNA, the CDR3 is TGTGCCAGCAGCTTAGATCAGGGCTACGAGCAGTACTTC.